The entry below gives a single TCR beta chain sequence along with its context. Its antigen is unidentified. TCRdb's table, derived via immunoSEQ multiplex PCR, lists solely in-frame clones and lacks some. The sample includes over 150,000 clones, approximately 86% of them seen just once. The entry originates in a study of cytomegalovirus exposure and HLA in healthy donors. In the study overall: The same platform used for the 500 to 850 first-cohort repertoires was also used for the 120 or so validation repertoires, as a later analysis reported.

Study conclusions and caveats: Associated with cytomegalovirus, according to the listing, were approximately 160 TCR beta chains.

The donors belonged to the approximately 120-subject validation cohort, separate from the roughly 700-subject first cohort. Looked up from germline, CDR1 is SGHTA and CDR2 is FQGNSA. V was pared by 1 base and J by 1 base, with 8 bases between. This CDR3 is built from 14 residues. The sequence was collected from a young man in good health and CMV-seropositive. The chain couples TRBV7-2 to TRBJ2-7; weak D call: TRBD1 (6 bases). The sample taken for sequencing was PBMCs. The CDR3 region has the DNA TGTGCCAGCAGCTTAGACACAGGGTCCTACGAGCAGTACTTC. Translating it yields CASSLDTGSYEQYF.